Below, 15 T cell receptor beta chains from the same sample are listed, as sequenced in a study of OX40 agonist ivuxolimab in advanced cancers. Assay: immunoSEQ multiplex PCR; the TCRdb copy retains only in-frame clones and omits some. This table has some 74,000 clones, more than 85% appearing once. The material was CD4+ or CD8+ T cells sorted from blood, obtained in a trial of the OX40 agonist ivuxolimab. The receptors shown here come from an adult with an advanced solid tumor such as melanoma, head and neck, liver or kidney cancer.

DNA for the CDR3: TGCGCCAGCAGCCAAGACCGGGACGCAAAGCAGTACTTC. It translates to CASSQDRDAKQYF. This chain joins TRBV4-1 and TRBJ2-7; either TRBD1 or TRBD2 may supply D (5 bases each). V shed 0 bases and J shed 8 bases, with 11 bases lying between them. Germline assignment: CDR1 MGHRA and CDR2 YSYEKL. CDR3 length equals 13 residues.

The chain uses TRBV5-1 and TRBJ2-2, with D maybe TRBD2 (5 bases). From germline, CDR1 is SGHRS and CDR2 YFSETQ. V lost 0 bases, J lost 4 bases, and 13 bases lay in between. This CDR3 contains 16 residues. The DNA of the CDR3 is TGCGCCAGCAGCTTGGCCGTTAGCGAGGGCACCGGGGAGCTGTTTTTT. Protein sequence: CASSLAVSEGTGELFF.

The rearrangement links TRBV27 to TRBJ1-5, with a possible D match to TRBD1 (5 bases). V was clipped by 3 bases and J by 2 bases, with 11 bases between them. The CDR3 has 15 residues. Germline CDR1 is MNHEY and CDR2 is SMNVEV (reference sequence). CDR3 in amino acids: CASSLGGYGNQPQHF. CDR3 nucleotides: TGTGCCAGCAGTTTGGGGGGATATGGCAATCAGCCCCAGCATTTT.

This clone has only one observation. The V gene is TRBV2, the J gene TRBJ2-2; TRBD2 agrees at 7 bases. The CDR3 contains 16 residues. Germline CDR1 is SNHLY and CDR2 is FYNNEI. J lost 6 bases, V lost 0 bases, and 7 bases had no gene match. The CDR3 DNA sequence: TGTGCCAGCAGTGAAGCGCTTCCAGCGGGGTCCGGGGAGCTGTTTTTT. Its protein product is CASSEALPAGSGELFF. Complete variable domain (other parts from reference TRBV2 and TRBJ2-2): EPEVTQTPSHQVTQMGQEVILRCVPISNHLYFYWYRQILGQKVEFLVSFYNNEISEKSEIFDDQFSVERPDGSNFTLKIRSTKLEDSAMYFCASSEALPAGSGELFFGEGSRLTVL.

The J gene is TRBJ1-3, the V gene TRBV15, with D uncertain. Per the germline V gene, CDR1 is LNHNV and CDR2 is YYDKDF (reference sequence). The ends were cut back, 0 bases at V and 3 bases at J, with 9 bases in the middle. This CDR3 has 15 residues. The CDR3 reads CATSRDKGSGNTIYF. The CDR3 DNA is TGTGCCACCAGCAGAGATAAAGGAAGTGGAAACACCATATATTTT.

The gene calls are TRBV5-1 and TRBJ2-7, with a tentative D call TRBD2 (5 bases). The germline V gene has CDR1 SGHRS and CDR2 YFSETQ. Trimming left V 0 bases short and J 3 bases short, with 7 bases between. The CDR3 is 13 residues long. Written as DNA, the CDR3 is TGCGCCAGCAGCTTGGGTAGCGTCTACGAGCAGTACTTC. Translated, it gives CASSLGSVYEQYF. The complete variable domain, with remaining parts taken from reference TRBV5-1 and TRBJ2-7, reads KAGVTQTPRYLIKTRGQQVTLSCSPISGHRSVSWYQQTPGQGLQFLFEYFSETQRNKGNFPGRFSGRQFSNSRSEMNVSTLELGDSALYLCASSLGSVYEQYFGPGTRLTVT.

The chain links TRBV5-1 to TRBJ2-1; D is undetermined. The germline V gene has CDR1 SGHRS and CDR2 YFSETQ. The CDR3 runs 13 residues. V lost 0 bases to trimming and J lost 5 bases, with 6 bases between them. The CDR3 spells CASSLDRNNEQFF. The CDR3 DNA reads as TGCGCCAGCAGCTTGGACAGAAACAATGAGCAGTTCTTC.

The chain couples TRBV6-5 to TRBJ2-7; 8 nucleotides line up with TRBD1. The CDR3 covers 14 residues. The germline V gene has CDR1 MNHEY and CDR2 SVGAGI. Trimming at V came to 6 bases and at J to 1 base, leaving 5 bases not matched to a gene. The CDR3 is CASRRGQVSYEQYF. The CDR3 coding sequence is TGTGCCAGCAGACGGGGACAGGTATCCTACGAGCAGTACTTC.

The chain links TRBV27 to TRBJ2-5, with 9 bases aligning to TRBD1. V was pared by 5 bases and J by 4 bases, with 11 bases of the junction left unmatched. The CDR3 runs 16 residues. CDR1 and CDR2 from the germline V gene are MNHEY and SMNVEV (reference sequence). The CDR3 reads CASSPRGTGWGETQYF. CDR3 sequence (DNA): TGTGCCAGCAGTCCGCGCGGGACAGGGTGGGGAGAGACCCAGTACTTC.

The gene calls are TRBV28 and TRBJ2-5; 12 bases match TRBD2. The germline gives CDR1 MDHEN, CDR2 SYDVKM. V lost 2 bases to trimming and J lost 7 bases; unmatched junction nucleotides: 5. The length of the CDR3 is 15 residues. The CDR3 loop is CASSLLAGGPGTQYF. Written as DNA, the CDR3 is TGTGCCAGCAGTTTACTAGCGGGAGGGCCCGGGACCCAGTACTTC.

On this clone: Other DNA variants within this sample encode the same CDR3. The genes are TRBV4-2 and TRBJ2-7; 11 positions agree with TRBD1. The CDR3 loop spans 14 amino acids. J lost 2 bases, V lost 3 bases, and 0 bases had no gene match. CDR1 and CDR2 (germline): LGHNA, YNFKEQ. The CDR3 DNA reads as TGTGCCAGCAGCCAGGGACAGGGGGCCTACGAGCAGTACTTC. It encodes CASSQGQGAYEQYF.

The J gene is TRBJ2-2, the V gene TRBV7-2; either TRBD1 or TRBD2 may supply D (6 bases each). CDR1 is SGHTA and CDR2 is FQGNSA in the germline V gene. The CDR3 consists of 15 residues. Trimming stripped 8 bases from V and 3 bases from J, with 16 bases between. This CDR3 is CASSPGASDTGELFF. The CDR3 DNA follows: TGTGCCAGCTCGCCGGGGGCCTCGGACACCGGGGAGCTGTTTTTT.

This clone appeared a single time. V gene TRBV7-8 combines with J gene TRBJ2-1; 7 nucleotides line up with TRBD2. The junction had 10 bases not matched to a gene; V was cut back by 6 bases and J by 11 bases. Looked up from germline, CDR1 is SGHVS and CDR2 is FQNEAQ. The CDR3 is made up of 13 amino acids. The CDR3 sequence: CASRSGGMPQQFF. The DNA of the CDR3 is TGTGCCAGCAGATCCGGGGGGATGCCGCAGCAGTTCTTC.

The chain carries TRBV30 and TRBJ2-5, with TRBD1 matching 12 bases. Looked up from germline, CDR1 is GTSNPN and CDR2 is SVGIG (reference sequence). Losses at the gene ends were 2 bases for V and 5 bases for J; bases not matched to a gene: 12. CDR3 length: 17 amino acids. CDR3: CAWSTGIRDRGPETQYF. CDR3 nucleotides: TGTGCCTGGAGTACAGGTATCCGGGACAGGGGGCCGGAGACCCAGTACTTC.

The CDR3 region has the DNA TGTGCCAGCAGCTTTGGACTAGCGGGAGGTTTGAGGCAGACCCAGTACTTC. This codes for CASSFGLAGGLRQTQYF. The genes are TRBV7-9 and TRBJ2-5, with 14 bases that match TRBD2. CDR3 length equals 17 residues. The ends lost 3 bases at V and 6 bases at J; junction bases unmatched: 9. Looked up from germline, CDR1 is SEHNR and CDR2 is FQNEAQ (reference sequence).